This T cell receptor (beta chain) originates from a study of T cells after yellow fever vaccination. TCRdb used MiXCR to reprocess the 5' RACE reads, holding one entry per CDR3 protein. The table lists 100,000 to 150,000 distinct CDR3 sequences, 7.4% of them singletons, with roughly 2.5% in the top ten. Germline CDR1 reads LGHNA; CDR2 reads YNFKEQ. Trimming removed 1 base at V and 0 bases at J, with 13 bases between. This CDR3 has 16 amino acids. Study observations and caveats: It was a small share of clonotypes that appeared in both CD4 and CD8 compartments. Post-booster reappearance was seen for most primary-vaccination clones (about 96% CD4, roughly 86% CD8).

This clonotype was seen repeatedly, ten times or more. Antigen specificity is unknown. Source: CD4+ T cells sorted from PBMCs, taken around 10 days after the first yellow fever vaccination. This sequence was found in a man younger than 35 who received the YFV17D yellow fever vaccine. The genes are TRBV4-2 and TRBJ2-7; a possible D gene is TRBD1 (6 bases). The CDR3 protein is CASSQAARGSSYEQYF. For the CDR3, the DNA is TGTGCCAGCAGCCAAGCGGCGAGGGGGAGCTCCTACGAGCAGTACTTC.